The present entry profiles one T cell receptor beta chain with its context. Its specificity is unknown. Sampling times: baseline, cycle 4 day 1, cycle 7 day 1. The data are from a study of OX40 agonist ivuxolimab in advanced cancers. Study-wide findings and caveats: Expanded clones were, on average, more numerous in CD8+ T cells than in CD4+.

CDR3 size: 16 residues. Germline assignment: CDR1 MNHEY and CDR2 SMNVEV (reference sequence). Trimming took off 7 bases at V and 8 bases at J, with 23 bases between the two ends. The protocol was immunoSEQ multiplex PCR, while the TCRdb copy is restricted to in-frame clones and leaves out a portion. Of tens of thousands of clones detected, 88% appear once; the ten largest clones hold 0.25% to 0.3%. The clonotype originates from an adult with an advanced solid tumor such as melanoma, head and neck, liver or kidney cancer. This chain joins TRBV27 and TRBJ1-4, with TRBD1 as a possible D gene (6 bases). Sequences were derived from CD4+ or CD8+ T cells sorted from blood, sampled in a trial of the OX40 agonist ivuxolimab. The CDR3, as DNA: TGTGCCAGCACCAGCGCCTGGGGGGGCGCAAGAGAAAAACTGTTTTTT. Its translation is CASTSAWGGAREKLFF.